The next 12 T cell receptor beta chains were all read from a single sample in a study of T cell repertoires in cytomegalovirus infection. TCRdb re-derived calls from the reads in MiXCR, one entry per CDR3 protein. The sample yields more than 250,000 distinct CDR3 sequences, about an eighth seen once. Source material: PBMCs. These receptors all come from a human donor in good health (CMV status not recorded). Some clones in this sample may be carry-over from other donors' samples.

This clonotype was counted only a few times. The chain employs TRBV7-8 and TRBJ2-1; D might be TRBD2 (5 bases). The CDR3 extends over 14 amino acids. The V end lost 1 base, the J end lost 10 bases, and 14 bases lay between the germline ends. Germline V lookup: CDR1 SGHVS, CDR2 FQNEAQ. The CDR3 spells CASSLEEGRGEQFF. DNA of the CDR3: TGTGCCAGCAGCTTAGAGGAAGGCCGAGGGGAGCAGTTCTTC.

This clonotype was seen repeatedly, ten times or more. The V and J genes are TRBV7-2 and TRBJ2-5; TRBD2 matches 9 bases. Per the germline V gene, CDR1 is SGHTA and CDR2 is FQGNSA. V lost 0 bases and J lost 2; bases outside the gene matches: 7. This CDR3 spans 17 amino acids. CDR3 nucleotides: TGTGCCAGCAGCTTAGCGGGTCTAGCGGGACGGCAAGAGACCCAGTACTTC. It codes for CASSLAGLAGRQETQYF.

Ten or more counts support this clonotype. The V gene is TRBV12-3 or TRBV12-4, the J gene TRBJ2-5; D unresolved. This CDR3 region has 13 residues. Trimming cost V 5 bases and J 3 bases, with 10 bases left between them. The CDR3 region has the DNA TGTGCCAGCAGTCCCCGTCCAGAAGAGACCCAGTACTTC. Residues: CASSPRPEETQYF.

The sample holds one count of this clonotype. The chain employs TRBV20-1 and TRBJ2-5; 7 bases align to TRBD2. J was trimmed by 4 bases and V by 0 bases; bases with no gene match: 8. The CDR3 sequence is 15 residues long. Germline CDR1 DFQATT, CDR2 SNEGSKA (reference sequence). The CDR3 bases are TGCAGTGCTAGAGATCCAGCGGGACCGGGAGAGACCCAGTACTTC. Protein: CSARDPAGPGETQYF.

This clonotype was picked up a small number of times. The chain links TRBV11-3 to TRBJ2-1; D might be TRBD2 (6 bases). Germline V CDR1 and CDR2: SGHNT, YENEEA. The CDR3 spans 15 residues. With 5 bases removed from V and 7 bases from J, the gap between germline ends came to 18 bases. The CDR3 sequence: CASSPYPGGINEQFF. As DNA, the CDR3 is TGTGCCAGCAGCCCGTACCCGGGCGGGATTAATGAGCAGTTCTTC.

There are many counts of this clonotype. The rearrangement uses TRBV7-2 and TRBJ2-7; D is unclear. Trimming shortened V by 5 bases and J by 2 bases, and 13 bases separated the two germline ends. The CDR3 runs 14 residues. CDR1 and CDR2 from the germline V gene are SGHTA and FQGNSA. CDR3 amino acids: CASSHGPKTYEQYF. CDR3 nucleotides: TGTGCCAGCAGCCACGGGCCGAAAACCTACGAGCAGTACTTC.

This clonotype was recorded a few times. This chain uses TRBV27 with TRBJ2-7, with D uncertain. V was cut by 6 bases and J by 1 base, with 10 bases left in between. The germline CDR1 and CDR2 sequences are MNHEY and SMNVEV (reference sequence). The CDR3 totals 13 residues. For the CDR3, the DNA is TGTGCCAGCAGCAACGGACCTTCCTACGAGCAGTACTTC. Residues: CASSNGPSYEQYF.

The chain employs TRBV12-5 and TRBJ1-5; D is uncertain. With 0 bases removed from V and 5 bases from J, the gap between germline ends came to 5 bases. The CDR3 totals 13 residues. CDR1 is LGHNT, CDR2 FRNRAP, per germline. The CDR3 sequence: CASGLVPDQPQHF. Here the CDR3 DNA reads TGTGCTAGTGGTTTGGTACCGGATCAGCCCCAGCATTTT. Drawing the rest from reference TRBV12-5 and TRBJ1-5, the complete variable domain is DARVTQTPRHKVTEMGQEVTMRCQPILGHNTVFWYRQTMMQGLELLAYFRNRAPLDDSGMPKDRFSAEMPDATLATLKIQPSEPRDSAVYFCASGLVPDQPQHFGDGTRLSIL.

This clonotype was picked up a small number of times. The chain joins TRBV29-1 to TRBJ1-5; D remains ambiguous. This CDR3 has 13 residues. The V gene's germline CDR1 is SQVTM and CDR2 ANQGSEA. V was clipped by 4 bases and J by 0 bases, with 7 bases between them. The DNA for the CDR3 is TGCAGCGTTGCCTGGGATAGCAATCAGCCCCAGCATTTT. Amino acids: CSVAWDSNQPQHF.

This sequence joins TRBV20-1 and TRBJ1-1; D is possibly TRBD1 (6 bases). The CDR3 is 17 residues long. In germline, CDR1 is DFQATT, CDR2 SNEGSKA (reference sequence). Trimming shortened V by 2 bases and J by 0 bases, and 19 bases separated the two germline ends. CDR3 coding DNA: TGCAGTGCTAGACGGCCGGGGAGGGGGTCCCTGAACACTGAAGCTTTCTTT. It translates to CSARRPGRGSLNTEAFF.

This sequence joins TRBV19 and TRBJ1-3; unclear D gene. Trimming pared 5 bases from V and 0 bases from J, leaving 11 bases between. CDR1 LNHDA and CDR2 SQIVND come from the germline V gene (reference sequence). The CDR3 sequence is 15 residues long. For the CDR3, the DNA is TGTGCCAGTAGTGTGACCGTCCGCTCTGGAAACACCATATATTTT. As protein: CASSVTVRSGNTIYF.

This sequence joins TRBV24-1 and TRBJ1-1; D is unclear. The CDR3 is 13 amino acids. In germline, CDR1 is KGHDR, CDR2 SFDVKD. V was pared by 8 bases and J by 4 bases, with 13 bases between. As DNA, the CDR3 is TGTGCCACCAAGGCCGAGGGTGCCACTGAAGCTTTCTTT. Translated: CATKAEGATEAFF.